This T cell receptor beta chain was retrieved from a study of molecular identifiers for immune sequencing clone quantification. When naive CD8 T cells were sorted, they were gated as CD8+CD4-CCR7+CD45RA+. General observations from the study: It was shown that clones above 20 RNA copies held over 99% of effector molecules, but under 1% in naive cells. Single-cell amounts of spiked Jurkat TCR RNA were reportedly detectable among about a million naive cells.

With listed TCR primers and previously described methods, bulk TCR libraries were prepared. From the PCR reads, TCRdb called clonotypes with MiXCR, one entry per CDR3 protein. The sample contains 460,000 or so distinct CDR3 sequences, around 23% of which appear only once. In its sample, this clonotype was seen many times. What it binds is not known. Germline values: CDR1 SGHTA, CDR2 FQGNSA. The CDR3 extends over 16 amino acids. Germline trimming cut 5 bases from V and 2 bases from J; bases unmatched to any gene: 10. This sequence joins TRBV7-2 and TRBJ2-7; 9 bases align to TRBD1. The sequence was obtained from a human donor in good health. Some libraries in this study had Jurkat cell RNA spiked in. Sequenced material: naive CD8+ T cells from blood, with Jurkat cell RNA spiked in. The subset: FACS-sorted CD8+CD4-CCR7+CD45RA+ naive T cells. CDR3 coding DNA: TGTGCCAGCAGCAGGGCTCCGGGACAGGGTGCCTACGAGCAGTACTTC. It yields the protein CASSRAPGQGAYEQYF. Full variable domain (remainder filled in from reference TRBV7-2 and TRBJ2-7): GAGVSQSPSNKVTEKGKDVELRCDPISGHTALYWYRQSLGQGLEFLIYFQGNSAPDKSGLPSDRFSAERTGGSVSTLTIQRTQQEDSAVYLCASSRAPGQGAYEQYFGPGTRLTVT.